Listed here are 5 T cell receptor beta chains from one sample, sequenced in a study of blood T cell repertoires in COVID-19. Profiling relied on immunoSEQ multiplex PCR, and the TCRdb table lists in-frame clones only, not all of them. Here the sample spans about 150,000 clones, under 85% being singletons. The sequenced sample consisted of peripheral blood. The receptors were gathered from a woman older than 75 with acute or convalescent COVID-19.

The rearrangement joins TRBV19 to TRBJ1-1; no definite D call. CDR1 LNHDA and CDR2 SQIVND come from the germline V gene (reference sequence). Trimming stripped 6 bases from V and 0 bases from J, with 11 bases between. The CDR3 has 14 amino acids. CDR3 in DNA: TGTGCCAGTAGGCCCCCCGGGGTGAACACTGAAGCTTTCTTT. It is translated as CASRPPGVNTEAFF.

The CDR3 loop reads CASSQATGVKSYEQYF. CDR3 DNA: TGCGCCAGCAGCCAGGCGACAGGGGTTAAGTCCTACGAGCAGTACTTC. The chain couples TRBV4-3 to TRBJ2-7; TRBD1 matches at 8 bases. The CDR3 consists of 16 residues. Germline lookup yields CDR1 LGHNA and CDR2 YSLEER. Trimming took 3 bases from V and 1 from J; bases not matched to a gene: 8.

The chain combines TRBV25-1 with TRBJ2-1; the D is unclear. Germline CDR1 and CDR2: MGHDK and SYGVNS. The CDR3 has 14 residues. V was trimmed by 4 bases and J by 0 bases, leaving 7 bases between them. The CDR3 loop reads CASSVPGSYNEQFF. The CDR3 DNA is TGTGCCAGCAGTGTCCCAGGCTCCTACAATGAGCAGTTCTTC.

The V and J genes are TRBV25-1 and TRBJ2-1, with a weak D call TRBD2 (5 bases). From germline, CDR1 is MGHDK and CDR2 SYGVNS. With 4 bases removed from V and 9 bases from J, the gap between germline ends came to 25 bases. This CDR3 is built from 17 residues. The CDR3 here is CASSAPKDSLTFREQFF. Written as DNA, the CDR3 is TGTGCCAGCAGTGCACCAAAGGACTCCCTTACGTTTCGTGAGCAGTTCTTC.

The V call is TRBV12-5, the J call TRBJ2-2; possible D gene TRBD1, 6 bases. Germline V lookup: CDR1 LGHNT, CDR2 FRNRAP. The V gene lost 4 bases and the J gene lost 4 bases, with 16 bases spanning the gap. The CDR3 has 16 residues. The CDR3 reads CASGSTDRLFTGELFF. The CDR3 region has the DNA TGTGCTAGTGGTTCGACCGACAGGTTGTTCACCGGGGAGCTGTTTTTT.